The next 30 T cell receptor beta chains were all read from a single sample in a study of beta chain features in type 1 diabetes. Study conclusions and caveats: Within each of all four CD4+ subsets, Type 1 diabetes patients had TCRB CDR3s that were moderately but significantly shorter.

Antigens of these TCRs are unknown. Every bit of the isolated RNA underwent reverse transcription, so sequencing read expressed TCRB transcripts. TCRdb keeps only in-frame clones here, not all; method: immunoSEQ multiplex PCR. Here the sample spans approximately 170,000 clones, around 63% being singletons. The sequenced material came from naive CD4+ T cells from blood. Receptor source: a man aged 30 to 45 with type 1 diabetes.

Only a few counts were recorded for this clone. The chain carries TRBV29-1 and TRBJ2-3; D is unclear. V lost 4 bases and J lost 0, with 17 bases in between. The CDR3 is 16 residues long. Per germline, CDR1 SQVTM and CDR2 ANQGSEA. As DNA, the CDR3 is TGCAGCGTTGCCCGGACGGAATACGATAGCACAGATACGCAGTATTTT. Its translation is CSVARTEYDSTDTQYF.

The chain carries TRBV6-6 and TRBJ2-7; weak D call: TRBD2 (6 bases). This CDR3 has 15 amino acids. Germline V gene sequence: CDR1 MNHNY, CDR2 SVGAGI (reference sequence). V was trimmed by 2 bases and J by 6 bases, leaving 17 bases between them. CDR3 loop: CASSYGGTLSREQYF. Written as DNA, the CDR3 is TGTGCCAGCAGTTACGGGGGGACGCTAAGTCGCGAGCAGTACTTC.

The chain is built from TRBV9 and TRBJ1-6; possibly TRBD1 for D (5 bases). Germline V CDR1 and CDR2: SGDLS, YYNGEE. The CDR3 contains 15 residues. V dropped 0 bases and J dropped 6 bases, with 10 bases sitting between them. The CDR3 here is CASSVGGAGNSPLHF. DNA for the CDR3: TGTGCCAGCAGCGTAGGAGGGGCGGGTAATTCACCCCTCCACTTT.

This clone was recorded a few times. This chain connects TRBV10-3 to TRBJ2-4; 7 nucleotides align to TRBD1. The CDR3 extends over 14 amino acids. Germline CDR1 is ENHRY and CDR2 is SYGVKD. The J segment lost 6 bases and the V segment lost 5 bases, leaving 7 bases of the junction unmatched. CDR3 coding DNA: TGTGCCATCAGTCCACACGGGGACAGAAACATTCAGTACTTC. Its protein product is CAISPHGDRNIQYF.

This chain connects TRBV30 to TRBJ1-1; a weak D match, TRBD1 (6 bases). Germline V gene sequence: CDR1 GTSNPN, CDR2 SVGIG (reference sequence). CDR3 length: 13 residues. Trimming took off 6 bases at V and 5 bases at J, with 16 bases between the two ends. The CDR3, as DNA: TGTGCCTGTGAGCCCACCGGGACAACTGAAGCTTTCTTT. Encoded protein: CACEPTGTTEAFF.

The chain recombines TRBV7-9 with TRBJ2-3; no clear D. CDR1 is SEHNR and CDR2 is FQNEAQ in the germline V gene (reference sequence). Trimming took off 5 bases at V and 4 bases at J, with 13 bases between the two ends. There are 14 residues in the CDR3. The CDR3 reads CASSPATKADTQYF. The CDR3 coding sequence is TGTGCCAGCAGCCCCGCGACCAAGGCAGATACGCAGTATTTT. Supplemented by reference TRBV7-9 and TRBJ2-3, the full variable domain reads DTGVSQNPRHKITKRGQNVTFRCDPISEHNRLYWYRQTLGQGPEFLTYFQNEAQLEKSRLLSDRFSAERPKGSFSTLEIQRTEQGDSAMYLCASSPATKADTQYFGPGTRLTVL.

As regards this clone: Other DNA sequences in this sample translate to the same CDR3. The V and J genes are TRBV9 and TRBJ1-1; D unresolved. CDR3 length: 13 amino acids. CDR1 is SGDLS and CDR2 is YYNGEE in the germline V gene. Trimming took 0 bases from V and 0 from J, leaving 3 bases between them. CDR3 amino acids: CASSVALNTEAFF. As DNA, the CDR3 is TGTGCCAGCAGCGTAGCCCTGAACACTGAAGCTTTCTTT.

CDR3 loop: CSGGLNNEQFF. CDR3 bases: TGCAGCGGGGGGCTGAACAATGAGCAGTTCTTC. The V gene is TRBV29-1, the J gene TRBJ2-1; a weak D match, TRBD1 (6 bases). V dropped 7 bases and J dropped 5 bases, with 9 bases sitting between them. Germline V lookup: CDR1 SQVTM, CDR2 ANQGSEA. The CDR3 extends over 11 amino acids.

The chain couples TRBV27 to TRBJ2-7; TRBD1 aligns across 9 bases. V lost 6 bases to trimming and J lost 2 bases; unmatched junction nucleotides: 2. The CDR3 has 13 amino acids. CDR1 MNHEY and CDR2 SMNVEV come from the germline V gene (reference sequence). In nucleotides, the CDR3 is TGTGCCAGCAGGGACAGGGGCCCCTACGAGCAGTACTTC. Translation gives CASRDRGPYEQYF.

The V gene is TRBV7-8, the J gene TRBJ2-5; D unclear. The CDR3 loop spans 12 amino acids. The V and J ends lost 5 bases and 0 bases respectively, with 4 bases between them. Germline V gene data show CDR1 as SGHVS and CDR2 as FQNEAQ. CDR3 loop: CASSPYQETQYF. CDR3 sequence (DNA): TGTGCCAGCAGCCCTTACCAAGAGACCCAGTACTTC. The full variable domain, rest sourced from reference TRBV7-8 and TRBJ2-5, is GAGVSQSPRYKVAKRGQDVALRCDPISGHVSLFWYQQALGQGPEFLTYFQNEAQLDKSGLPSDRFFAERPEGSVSTLKIQRTQQEDSAVYLCASSPYQETQYFGPGTRLLVL.

In DNA form, the CDR3 reads TGCAGCGTTGAGCGACGGGGGAACACAGATACGCAGTATTTT. It encodes CSVERRGNTDTQYF. V is TRBV29-1 and J is TRBJ2-3, with D possibly TRBD2 on 6 matching bases. Trimming left V 3 bases short and J 2 bases short, with 12 bases between. CDR3 length: 14 residues. The germline gives CDR1 SQVTM, CDR2 ANQGSEA.

The CDR3 spells CASSLASGATDTQYF. The CDR3 nucleotides read TGCGCCAGCAGCTTGGCTAGCGGGGCCACAGATACGCAGTATTTT. V and J are TRBV5-1 and TRBJ2-3; the match to TRBD2 covers 9 bases. Germline CDR1 and CDR2: SGHRS and YFSETQ. J was trimmed by 2 bases and V by 0 bases; bases with no gene match: 1. CDR3 size: 15 residues.

This clone was recorded a few times. The chain is built from TRBV4-3 and TRBJ2-3; 7 bases align to TRBD2. The CDR3 has 18 residues. Germline assignment: CDR1 LGHNA and CDR2 YSLEER. The J segment lost 2 bases and the V segment lost 2 bases, leaving 13 bases of the junction unmatched. The CDR3 loop reads CASSQRGQAGRNTDTQYF. CDR3 nucleotides: TGCGCCAGCAGCCAAAGAGGCCAAGCGGGGAGAAACACAGATACGCAGTATTTT.

This clone appeared a few times. The chain joins TRBV29-1 to TRBJ2-5; D gene uncertain. The CDR3 has 13 amino acids. V lost 7 bases to trimming and J lost 5 bases, with 17 bases between them. Germline CDR1 reads SQVTM; CDR2 reads ANQGSEA. The CDR3 reads CSAAGTPGETQYF. CDR3 nucleotides: TGCAGCGCCGCCGGTACCCCCGGGGAGACCCAGTACTTC.

The J gene is TRBJ1-5, the V gene TRBV19; D unresolved. Germline lookup yields CDR1 LNHDA and CDR2 SQIVND (reference sequence). With 6 bases removed from V and 3 bases from J, the gap between germline ends came to 9 bases. The CDR3 spans 13 residues. CDR3 DNA sequence: TGTGCCAGTAGCCCCACCGTCAATCAGCCCCAGCATTTT. It encodes CASSPTVNQPQHF.

The V call is TRBV25-1, the J call TRBJ2-7, with 9 bases aligning to TRBD1. Germline CDR1 is MGHDK and CDR2 is SYGVNS. The CDR3 covers 15 residues. The junction had 4 bases not matched to a gene; V was cut back by 1 base and J by 3 bases. The CDR3 region is CASSESGTGYYEQYF. The CDR3 coding sequence is TGTGCCAGCAGTGAATCCGGGACAGGGTACTACGAGCAGTACTTC.

This clone was counted once. The gene calls are TRBV29-1 and TRBJ1-5; D call uncertain. The V gene lost 6 bases and the J gene lost 6 bases, with 12 bases spanning the gap. This CDR3 is built from 12 residues. CDR1 and CDR2 (germline): SQVTM, ANQGSEA. CDR3: CSVVIRGQPQHF. The CDR3 nucleotides read TGCAGCGTGGTTATTAGAGGTCAGCCCCAGCATTTT.

The V and J genes are TRBV7-2 and TRBJ2-7; TRBD1 or TRBD2 may be the D gene (5 bases each). Germline V gene lookup returns CDR1 SGHTA and CDR2 FQGNSA. The CDR3 runs 13 residues. V was trimmed by 0 bases and J by 3 bases, leaving 6 bases between them. CDR3 sequence reads: CASSLAGDYEQYF. Written as DNA, the CDR3 is TGTGCCAGCAGCTTAGCGGGGGACTACGAGCAGTACTTC.

The chain recombines TRBV28 with TRBJ2-7; D perhaps matches TRBD2 (5 bases). Per the germline V gene, CDR1 is MDHEN and CDR2 is SYDVKM. This CDR3 has 14 amino acids. Trimming left V 3 bases short and J 2 bases short, with 11 bases between. The CDR3 loop is CASSFPGMAYEQYF. The CDR3 nucleotides are TGTGCCAGCAGTTTTCCCGGGATGGCCTACGAGCAGTACTTC. Variable domain in full (rest from reference TRBV28 and TRBJ2-7): DVKVTQSSRYLVKRTGEKVFLECVQDMDHENMFWYRQDPGLGLRLIYFSYDVKMKEKGDIPEGYSVSREKKERFSLILESASTNQTSMYLCASSFPGMAYEQYFGPGTRLTVT.

This chain joins TRBV29-1 and TRBJ2-3; D is undetermined. The CDR3 is 11 residues long. V dropped 6 bases and J dropped 7 bases, with 11 bases sitting between them. Germline-derived CDR1 and CDR2 are SQVTM and ANQGSEA. CDR3 protein: CSVVGGNTQYF. The DNA for the CDR3 is TGCAGCGTCGTAGGTGGAAATACGCAGTATTTT.

This clone was recorded only once. This sample also contains other DNA sequences that code for the same CDR3. V usage is TRBV5-1 and J usage is TRBJ2-7, with 7 bases fitting TRBD1. CDR1 SGHRS and CDR2 YFSETQ come from the germline V gene. V trimming: 4 bases; J trimming: 2 bases; junction bases outside the gene matches: 6. CDR3 length equals 14 residues. DNA of the CDR3: TGCGCCAGCAGCCCCCGGACAGGCGCCTACGAGCAGTACTTC. Its protein is CASSPRTGAYEQYF.

The chain employs TRBV14 and TRBJ2-2, with D possibly TRBD2 on 6 matching bases. In germline, CDR1 is SGHDN, CDR2 FVKESK. Trimming took 3 bases from V and 4 from J, leaving 6 bases between them. The CDR3 runs to 13 residues. This chain's CDR3 is CASSQGGTGELFF. CDR3 nucleotide sequence: TGTGCCAGCAGCCAGGGAGGCACCGGGGAGCTGTTTTTT.

The rearrangement uses TRBV29-1 and TRBJ2-3, with TRBD2 matching 8 bases. This CDR3 region has 14 residues. Trimming at V came to 4 bases and at J to 2 bases, leaving 5 bases not matched to a gene. In germline, CDR1 is SQVTM, CDR2 ANQGSEA. The CDR3 loop is CSVALAEYTDTQYF. In DNA form, the CDR3 reads TGCAGCGTTGCACTAGCGGAATACACAGATACGCAGTATTTT.

The V call is TRBV7-9, the J call TRBJ1-2, with TRBD1 as a possible D gene (5 bases). V was shortened by 6 bases and J by 2 bases, with 10 bases between the two germline ends. The CDR3 has 13 residues. The germline gives CDR1 SEHNR, CDR2 FQNEAQ (reference sequence). This CDR3 is CASSLTVNYGYTF. CDR3 DNA: TGTGCCAGCAGTTTGACAGTAAACTATGGCTACACCTTC.

The V and J genes are TRBV7-2 and TRBJ2-3; 13 bases are a match to TRBD2. CDR1 and CDR2 from the germline V gene are SGHTA and FQGNSA. The CDR3 runs to 17 residues. V was pared by 5 bases and J by 0 bases, with 5 bases of the junction left unmatched. The DNA for the CDR3 is TGTGCCAGCAGCCGGACTAGCGGGAGCACTAGCACAGATACGCAGTATTTT. Protein sequence: CASSRTSGSTSTDTQYF.

J is TRBJ2-7 and V is TRBV29-1; 8 nucleotides line up with TRBD1. CDR3 size: 15 residues. With 0 bases clipped from V and 5 bases from J, the junction kept 9 bases outside the gene matches. CDR1 and CDR2 from the germline V gene are SQVTM and ANQGSEA. The CDR3 spells CSVEDLSRGPHEQYF. CDR3 coding DNA: TGCAGCGTTGAAGATCTGAGCAGGGGGCCCCACGAGCAGTACTTC.

The rearrangement joins TRBV7-9 to TRBJ2-3, with TRBD2 identical over 8 bases. J lost 3 bases, V lost 8 bases, and 4 bases had no gene match. The CDR3 loop spans 13 amino acids. Germline V gene data show CDR1 as SEHNR and CDR2 as FQNEAQ (reference sequence). CDR3 sequence: CASEAGETDTQYF. The CDR3 nucleotides read TGTGCCAGCGAAGCGGGGGAAACAGATACGCAGTATTTT.

This rearrangement joins TRBV19 to TRBJ1-1; 7 positions match TRBD1. Per the germline V gene, CDR1 is LNHDA and CDR2 is SQIVND (reference sequence). CDR3 length equals 14 residues. V shed 7 bases, J shed 7 bases, and the junction held 12 bases outside the gene matches. This chain's CDR3 is CASNIGRDSLEAFF. The CDR3 nucleotides are TGTGCCAGTAACATTGGACGGGACAGTCTTGAAGCTTTCTTT.

This clone was recorded only once. The chain employs TRBV29-1 and TRBJ1-1; possible D gene TRBD1, 6 bases. V lost 5 bases and J lost 0, with 10 bases in between. This CDR3 comprises 13 residues. Germline V lookup: CDR1 SQVTM, CDR2 ANQGSEA. The CDR3 reads CSVTRGMNTEAFF. The DNA for the CDR3 is TGCAGCGTTACCAGGGGAATGAACACTGAAGCTTTCTTT.

This chain links TRBV11-2 with TRBJ1-4; 8 bases are shared with TRBD1. CDR3 length equals 16 residues. Germline values: CDR1 SGHAT, CDR2 FQNNGV. Trimming took 1 base from V and 7 from J; bases not matched to a gene: 8. The CDR3 reads CASSLAQGAGGEKLFF. CDR3 sequence (DNA): TGTGCCAGCAGCTTAGCCCAGGGGGCTGGCGGTGAAAAACTGTTTTTT.